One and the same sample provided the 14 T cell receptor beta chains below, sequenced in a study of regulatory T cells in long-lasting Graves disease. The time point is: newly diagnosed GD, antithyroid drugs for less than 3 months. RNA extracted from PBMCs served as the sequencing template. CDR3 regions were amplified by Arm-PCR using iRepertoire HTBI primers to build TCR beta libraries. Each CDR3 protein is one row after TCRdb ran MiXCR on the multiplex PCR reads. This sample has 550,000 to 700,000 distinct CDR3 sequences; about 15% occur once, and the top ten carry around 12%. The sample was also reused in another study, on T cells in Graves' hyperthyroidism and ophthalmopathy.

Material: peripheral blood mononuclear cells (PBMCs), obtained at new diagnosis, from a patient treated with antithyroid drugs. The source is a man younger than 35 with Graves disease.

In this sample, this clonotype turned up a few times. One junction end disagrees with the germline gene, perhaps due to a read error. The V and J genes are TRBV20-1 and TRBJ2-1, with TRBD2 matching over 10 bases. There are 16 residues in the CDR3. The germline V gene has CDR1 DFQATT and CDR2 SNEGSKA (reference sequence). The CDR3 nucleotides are TGCGGTGCTCTAGCGGGAGAGGCGTTCTCCTACAATGAGCAGTTCTTC. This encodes CGALAGEAFSYNEQFF.

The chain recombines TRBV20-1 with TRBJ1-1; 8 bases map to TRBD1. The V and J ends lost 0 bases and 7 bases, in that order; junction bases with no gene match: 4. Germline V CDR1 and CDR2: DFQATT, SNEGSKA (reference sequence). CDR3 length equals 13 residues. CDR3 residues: CSARDPGQGEAFF. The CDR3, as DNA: TGCAGTGCTAGAGATCCCGGACAGGGTGAAGCTTTCTTT.

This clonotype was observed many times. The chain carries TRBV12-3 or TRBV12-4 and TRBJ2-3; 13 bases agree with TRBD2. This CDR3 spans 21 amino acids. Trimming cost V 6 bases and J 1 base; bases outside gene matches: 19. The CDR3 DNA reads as TGTGCCAGCAGACCTCCCCCCCCAACTAGCGGGAGGGCCCAGGGCACAGATACGCAGTATTTT. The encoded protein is CASRPPPPTSGRAQGTDTQYF.

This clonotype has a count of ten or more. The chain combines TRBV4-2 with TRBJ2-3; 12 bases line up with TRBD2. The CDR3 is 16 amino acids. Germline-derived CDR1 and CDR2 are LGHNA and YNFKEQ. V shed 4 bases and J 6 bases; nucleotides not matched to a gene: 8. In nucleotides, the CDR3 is TGTGCCAGCAGCCCTGGACTAGCGGGATTGGAGGATACGCAGTATTTT. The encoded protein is CASSPGLAGLEDTQYF.

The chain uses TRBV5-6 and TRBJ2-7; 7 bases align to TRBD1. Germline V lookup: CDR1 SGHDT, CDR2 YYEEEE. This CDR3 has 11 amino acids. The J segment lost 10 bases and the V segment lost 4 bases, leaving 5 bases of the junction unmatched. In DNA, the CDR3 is TGTGCCAGCAGCCGTACAGGGGTCCAGTACTTC. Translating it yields CASSRTGVQYF.

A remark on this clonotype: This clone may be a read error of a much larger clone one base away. The CDR3 loop is CSASSPGASYNGQFF. The DNA of the CDR3 is TGCAGTGCTAGTAGCCCGGGAGCTTCCTACAATGGGCAGTTCTTC. The chain joins TRBV20-1 to TRBJ2-1; D might be TRBD2 (6 bases). The CDR3 covers 15 residues. Per germline, CDR1 DFQATT and CDR2 SNEGSKA (reference sequence).

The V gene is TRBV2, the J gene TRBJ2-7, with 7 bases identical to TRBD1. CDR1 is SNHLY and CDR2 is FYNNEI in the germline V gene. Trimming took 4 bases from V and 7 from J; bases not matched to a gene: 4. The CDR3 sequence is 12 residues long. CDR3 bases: TGTGCCAGCAGTGGGGACAGTCGGGAGCAGTACTTC. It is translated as CASSGDSREQYF.

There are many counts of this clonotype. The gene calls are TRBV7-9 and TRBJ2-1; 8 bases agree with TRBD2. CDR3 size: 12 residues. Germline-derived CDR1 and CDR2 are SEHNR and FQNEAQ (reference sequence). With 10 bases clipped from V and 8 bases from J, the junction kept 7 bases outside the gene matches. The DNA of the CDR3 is TGTGCCACCGCGGGACTAGACTATGAGCAGTTCTTC. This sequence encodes CATAGLDYEQFF.

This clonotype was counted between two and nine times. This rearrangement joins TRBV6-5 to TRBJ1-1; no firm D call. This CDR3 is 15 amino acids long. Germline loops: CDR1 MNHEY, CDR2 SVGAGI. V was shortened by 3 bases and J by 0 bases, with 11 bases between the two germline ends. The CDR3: CASSYREGMNTEAFF. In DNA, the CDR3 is TGTGCCAGCAGTTATCGCGAAGGGATGAACACTGAAGCTTTCTTT.

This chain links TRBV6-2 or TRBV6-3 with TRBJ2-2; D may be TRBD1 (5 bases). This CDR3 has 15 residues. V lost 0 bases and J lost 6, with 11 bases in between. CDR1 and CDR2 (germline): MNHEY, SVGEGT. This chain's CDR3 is CASSYSTKGAGELFF. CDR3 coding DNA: TGTGCCAGCAGTTACTCGACGAAAGGGGCCGGGGAGCTGTTTTTT.

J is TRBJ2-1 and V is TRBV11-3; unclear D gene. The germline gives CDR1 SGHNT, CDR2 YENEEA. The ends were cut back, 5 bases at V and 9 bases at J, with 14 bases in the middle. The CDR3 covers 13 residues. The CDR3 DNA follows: TGTGCCAGCAGCCAGGACCAACTGGGTGAGCAGTTCTTC. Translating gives CASSQDQLGEQFF. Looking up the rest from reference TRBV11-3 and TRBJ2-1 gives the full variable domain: EAGVVQSPRYKIIEKKQPVAFWCNPISGHNTLYWYLQNLGQGPELLIRYENEEAVDDSQLPKDRFSAERLKGVDSTLKIQPAELGDSAVYLCASSQDQLGEQFFGPGTRLTVL.

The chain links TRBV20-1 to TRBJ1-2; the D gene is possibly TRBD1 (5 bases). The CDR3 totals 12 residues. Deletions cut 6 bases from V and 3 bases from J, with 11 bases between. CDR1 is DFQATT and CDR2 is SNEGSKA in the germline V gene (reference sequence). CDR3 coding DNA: TGCAGTGCCCCCGGAGGGGACTATGGCTACACCTTC. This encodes CSAPGGDYGYTF.

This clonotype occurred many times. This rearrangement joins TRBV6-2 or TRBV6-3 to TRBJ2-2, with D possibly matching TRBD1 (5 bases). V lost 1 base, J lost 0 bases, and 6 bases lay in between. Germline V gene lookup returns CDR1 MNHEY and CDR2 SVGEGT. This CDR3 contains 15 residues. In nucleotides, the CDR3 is TGTGCCAGCAGTTACTGGGGCTCGAACACCGGGGAGCTGTTTTTT. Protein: CASSYWGSNTGELFF.

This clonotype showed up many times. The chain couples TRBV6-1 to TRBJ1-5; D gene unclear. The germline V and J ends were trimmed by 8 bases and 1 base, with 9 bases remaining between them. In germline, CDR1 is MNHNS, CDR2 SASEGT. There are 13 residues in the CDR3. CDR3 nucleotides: TGTGCCAGCGGCTTTGGGAGCAATCAGCCCCAGCATTTT. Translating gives CASGFGSNQPQHF.